Shown below are 21 T cell receptor beta chains from a single sample sequenced in a study of cytomegalovirus exposure and HLA in healthy donors. Sequencing was performed with immunoSEQ multiplex PCR; in TCRdb, only in-frame clones are kept and a portion is missing. The sample carries 150,000 or so clones, 70% to 90% recorded once. Sequenced sample: PBMCs. These receptors were taken from a man between 18 and 35 years old in good health and CMV-seropositive.

This chain uses TRBV15 with TRBJ1-2; D call uncertain. The CDR3 length is 13 residues. Germline CDR1 LNHNV, CDR2 YYDKDF (reference sequence). The V gene lost 2 bases and the J gene lost 4 bases, with 8 bases spanning the gap. CDR3 in DNA: TGTGCCACCAGCAGATCCCATTTCTATGGCTACACCTTC. Protein: CATSRSHFYGYTF.

The chain uses TRBV19 and TRBJ1-4, with 7 bases lining up with TRBD1. From germline, CDR1 is LNHDA and CDR2 SQIVND (reference sequence). Losses at the gene ends were 8 bases for V and 4 bases for J; bases not matched to a gene: 13. The CDR3 consists of 16 residues. CDR3: CASRRPGGQNNEKLFF. DNA of the CDR3: TGTGCCAGTCGTCGACCAGGGGGACAAAATAATGAAAAACTGTTTTTT.

This sequence joins TRBV7-9 and TRBJ2-7; 12 bases are a match to TRBD2. V trimming: 5 bases; J trimming: 6 bases; junction bases outside the gene matches: 5. Germline-derived CDR1 and CDR2 are SEHNR and FQNEAQ (reference sequence). This CDR3 has 14 residues. CDR3 DNA sequence: TGTGCCAGCAGCCTGACTAGCGGGAGATCCGAGCAGTACTTC. Encoded protein: CASSLTSGRSEQYF.

The chain recombines TRBV6-5 with TRBJ1-2; maybe TRBD1 (6 bases). Germline lookup yields CDR1 MNHEY and CDR2 SVGAGI. V lost 6 bases and J 6 bases, leaving 20 bases between the germline ends. The CDR3 has 15 amino acids. The CDR3 region has the DNA TGTGCCAGCAGATCCCTCCGACAGGCCCTCCATGGCTACACCTTC. Its translation: CASRSLRQALHGYTF.

This clone has a handful of counts. The chain carries TRBV10-3 and TRBJ1-2; a weak D match, TRBD1 (5 bases). The germline V and J ends were trimmed by 2 bases and 7 bases, with 14 bases remaining between them. In germline, CDR1 is ENHRY, CDR2 SYGVKD. There are 14 residues in the CDR3. This chain's CDR3 is CAISEASGLSGYTF. In DNA form, the CDR3 reads TGTGCCATCAGTGAGGCGTCAGGGTTAAGTGGCTACACCTTC.

V usage is TRBV5-1 and J usage is TRBJ2-5; D is possibly TRBD2 (6 bases). The V end lost 2 bases, the J end lost 1 base, and 9 bases lay between the germline ends. Germline CDR1 reads SGHRS; CDR2 reads YFSETQ. The CDR3 covers 14 residues. In DNA form, the CDR3 reads TGCGCCAGCAGCTTTCGGGGGAGCCAAGAGACCCAGTACTTC. Translation gives CASSFRGSQETQYF.

The chain is built from TRBV18 and TRBJ2-5, with 8 bases fitting TRBD1. V shed 2 bases and J 4 bases; nucleotides not matched to a gene: 3. The CDR3 runs 14 residues. Germline values: CDR1 KGHSH, CDR2 LQKENI. The CDR3 reads CASSPRQGRETQYF. In nucleotides, the CDR3 is TGTGCCAGCTCACCAAGACAGGGGCGAGAGACCCAGTACTTC.

The chain joins TRBV2 to TRBJ2-5; 16 bases fit TRBD2. This CDR3 spans 16 amino acids. After removal of 3 bases from V and 5 bases from J, the junction contained 3 bases not matched to a gene. The germline gives CDR1 SNHLY, CDR2 FYNNEI. The CDR3 DNA reads TGTGCCAGCAGTGACTCGGGACTAGCGGGAGGGGAGACCCAGTACTTC. This codes for CASSDSGLAGGETQYF.

The rearrangement joins TRBV9 to TRBJ1-2, with 7 nucleotides matching TRBD1. The V gene end was trimmed by 3 bases and the J gene end by 0 bases; junction bases not matched to a gene: 8. Germline V gene sequence: CDR1 SGDLS, CDR2 YYNGEE. The CDR3 length is 16 residues. The CDR3 sequence is CASSAPRDRANYGYTF. CDR3 sequence (DNA): TGTGCCAGCAGCGCCCCCCGGGACAGAGCTAACTATGGCTACACCTTC.

The V call is TRBV18, the J call TRBJ1-1; 7 nucleotides match TRBD1. The V gene's germline CDR1 is KGHSH and CDR2 LQKENI. The CDR3 runs 13 residues. Losses at the gene ends were 6 bases for V and 6 bases for J; bases not matched to a gene: 7. The CDR3 sequence: CASSPRGDAEAFF. CDR3 sequence (DNA): TGTGCCAGCTCGCCCAGGGGGGACGCTGAAGCTTTCTTT.

The chain uses TRBV11-2 and TRBJ2-7; the match to TRBD2 covers 8 bases. The CDR3 contains 16 residues. V gave up 1 base and J gave up 2 bases; unmatched junction bases: 7. The germline V gene has CDR1 SGHAT and CDR2 FQNNGV. CDR3: CASSLGPSGGAYEQYF. CDR3 sequence (DNA): TGTGCCAGCAGCTTAGGTCCCAGCGGGGGCGCCTACGAGCAGTACTTC. The full variable domain, its missing parts supplied by reference TRBV11-2 and TRBJ2-7, is EAGVAQSPRYKIIEKRQSVAFWCNPISGHATLYWYQQILGQGPKLLIQFQNNGVVDDSQLPKDRFSAERLKGVDSTLKIQPAKLEDSAVYLCASSLGPSGGAYEQYFGPGTRLTVT.

V gene TRBV18 combines with J gene TRBJ2-1, with D maybe TRBD2 (6 bases). V was shortened by 6 bases and J by 0 bases, with 9 bases between the two germline ends. Germline V lookup: CDR1 KGHSH, CDR2 LQKENI. The CDR3 covers 14 residues. The CDR3 reads CASSIGSSYNEQFF. DNA of the CDR3: TGTGCCAGCTCGATCGGGAGCTCCTACAATGAGCAGTTCTTC.

In its sample, this clone was seen once. This chain uses TRBV6-5 with TRBJ2-5; 7 bases match TRBD2. The CDR3 totals 15 residues. In germline, CDR1 is MNHEY, CDR2 SVGAGI. J lost 1 base, V lost 7 bases, and 9 bases had no gene match. The CDR3 protein is CASKKIREGQETQYF. The CDR3 DNA is TGTGCCAGCAAAAAGATAAGGGAGGGCCAAGAGACCCAGTACTTC.

The rearrangement joins TRBV18 to TRBJ2-7, with a possible D match to TRBD2 (6 bases). V was trimmed by 3 bases and J by 4 bases, leaving 16 bases between them. Germline-derived CDR1 and CDR2 are KGHSH and LQKENI. This CDR3 spans 15 amino acids. In DNA, the CDR3 is TGTGCCAGCTCACCGAACCGGGAGCTTAGGTACGAGCAGTACTTC. It translates to CASSPNRELRYEQYF.

This sequence joins TRBV27 and TRBJ2-1; 10 positions match TRBD2. Germline V gives CDR1 MNHEY, CDR2 SMNVEV (reference sequence). CDR3 length: 17 residues. Unmatched junction bases numbered 4, after V lost 0 bases and J lost 2 bases. CDR3 DNA: TGTGCCAGCAGTTTATCGAGCGGGAGGGCGCCCTACAATGAGCAGTTCTTC. It is translated as CASSLSSGRAPYNEQFF.

J is TRBJ1-1 and V is TRBV4-1; D ambiguous. V lost 4 bases to trimming and J lost 1 base, with 16 bases between them. This CDR3 is 16 amino acids long. Per the germline V gene, CDR1 is MGHRA and CDR2 is YSYEKL. Here the CDR3 reads CASSLYSTSQNTEAFF. CDR3 nucleotides: TGCGCCAGCAGCCTCTACAGCACTTCCCAGAACACTGAAGCTTTCTTT.

This chain links TRBV15 with TRBJ1-4, with a possible D match to TRBD1 (5 bases). V was clipped by 4 bases and J by 5 bases, with 14 bases between them. The CDR3 is 15 residues long. Germline CDR1 LNHNV, CDR2 YYDKDF (reference sequence). CDR3 region: CATSKAGLENEKLFF. CDR3 coding DNA: TGTGCCACCAGCAAGGCGGGACTGGAGAATGAAAAACTGTTTTTT.

V gene TRBV29-1 combines with J gene TRBJ1-4; D call uncertain. Trimming stripped 6 bases from V and 0 bases from J, with 14 bases between. Germline V gene data show CDR1 as SQVTM and CDR2 as ANQGSEA. This CDR3 comprises 15 residues. The DNA for the CDR3 is TGCAGCGTAGGAGGGTTAATTGCAACTAATGAAAAACTGTTTTTT. This encodes CSVGGLIATNEKLFF.

A note on this clone: The same CDR3 arises from other DNA sequences in this sample as well. The rearrangement joins TRBV18 to TRBJ2-5; no clear D gene. The germline gives CDR1 KGHSH, CDR2 LQKENI. Trimming pared 2 bases from V and 5 bases from J, leaving 6 bases between. The CDR3 extends over 12 amino acids. The CDR3 sequence is CASSPYSETQYF. For the CDR3, the DNA is TGTGCCAGCTCACCATACTCGGAGACCCAGTACTTC.

This clone was observed a handful of times. This rearrangement joins TRBV30 to TRBJ2-7, with D unresolved. CDR3 length: 11 amino acids. The germline V gene has CDR1 GTSNPN and CDR2 SVGIG (reference sequence). The ends were cut back, 2 bases at V and 4 bases at J, with 6 bases in the middle. The CDR3 reads CAWSNAYEQYF. The CDR3 nucleotides read TGTGCCTGGAGTAACGCGTACGAGCAGTACTTC.

This clone was counted between two and nine times. The J gene is TRBJ2-1, the V gene TRBV19, with TRBD2 identical over 8 bases. The CDR3 is made up of 14 amino acids. Germline V gene lookup returns CDR1 LNHDA and CDR2 SQIVND (reference sequence). The trim removed 5 bases at V and 5 bases at J, leaving 5 bases unmatched. CDR3 protein: CASSPLAGNNEQFF. The CDR3, as DNA: TGTGCCAGTAGTCCCTTAGCGGGAAACAATGAGCAGTTCTTC.